This TCR beta chain was captured in a study of CD8+ T cells in alopecia areata. Comments on this clone: Its antigen is still unknown.

The trim removed 3 bases at V and 0 bases at J, leaving 2 bases unmatched. This CDR3 spans 16 amino acids. Germline V CDR1 and CDR2: KGHSH, LQKENI. Extracted RNA was reverse transcribed into cDNA, the sequencing template. Sequencing used immunoSEQ multiplex PCR; TCRdb keeps in-frame clones, though not all of them. This table holds approximately 98,000 clones, under 60% found once. Those with alopecia areata gave lesional scalp punch biopsies and peripheral blood. Study-wide findings and caveats: Whereas mice showed it more clearly, TCR sharing across patients was murkier, possibly because of HLA.

Specimen: NKG2D-low CD8+ T cells sorted from blood. The sequence came from a human donor with alopecia areata. J is TRBJ1-5 and V is TRBV18; TRBD1 matches 10 bases. The CDR3 region has the DNA TGTGCCAGCTCACCCCGGGACAGGGGTAGCAATCAGCCCCAGCATTTT. The encoded protein is CASSPRDRGSNQPQHF.